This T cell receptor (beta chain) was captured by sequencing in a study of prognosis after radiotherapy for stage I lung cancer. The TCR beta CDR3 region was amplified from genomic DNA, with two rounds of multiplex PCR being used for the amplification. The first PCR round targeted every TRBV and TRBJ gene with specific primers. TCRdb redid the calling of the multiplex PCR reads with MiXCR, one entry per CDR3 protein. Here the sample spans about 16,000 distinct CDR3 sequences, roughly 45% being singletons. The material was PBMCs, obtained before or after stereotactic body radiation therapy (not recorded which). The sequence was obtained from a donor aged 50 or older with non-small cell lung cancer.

CDR3 amino acids: CASSLGRGLNQPQHF. CDR3 sequence (DNA): TGTGCCAGCAGTTTGGGTAGGGGCCTCAATCAGCCCCAGCATTTT. The chain joins TRBV28 to TRBJ1-5; D may be TRBD1 (5 bases). This CDR3 spans 15 amino acids. Germline V CDR1 and CDR2: MDHEN, SYDVKM. Trimming pared 3 bases from V and 3 bases from J, leaving 12 bases between.